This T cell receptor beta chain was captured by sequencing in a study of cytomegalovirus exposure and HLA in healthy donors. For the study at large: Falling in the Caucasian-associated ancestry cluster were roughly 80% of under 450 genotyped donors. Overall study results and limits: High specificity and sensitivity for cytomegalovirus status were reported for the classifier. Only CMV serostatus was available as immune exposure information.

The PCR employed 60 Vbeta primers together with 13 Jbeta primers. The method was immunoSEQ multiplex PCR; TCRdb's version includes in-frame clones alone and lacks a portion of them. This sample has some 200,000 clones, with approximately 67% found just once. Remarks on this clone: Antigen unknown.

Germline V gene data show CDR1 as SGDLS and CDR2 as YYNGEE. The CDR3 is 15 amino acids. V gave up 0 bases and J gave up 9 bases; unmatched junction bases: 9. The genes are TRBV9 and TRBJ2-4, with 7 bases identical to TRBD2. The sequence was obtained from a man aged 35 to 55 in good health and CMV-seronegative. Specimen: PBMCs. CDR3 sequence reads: CASSVEMGGGGIQYF. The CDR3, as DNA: TGTGCCAGCAGCGTAGAAATGGGGGGGGGTGGCATTCAGTACTTC. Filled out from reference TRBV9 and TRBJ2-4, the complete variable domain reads DSGVTQTPKHLITATGQRVTLRCSPRSGDLSVYWYQQSLDQGLQFLIQYYNGEERAKGNILERFSAQQFPDLHSELNLSSLELGDSALYFCASSVEMGGGGIQYFGAGTRLSVL.